This entry lists 26 T cell receptor beta chains sequenced from one sample in a study of blood T cell repertoires in COVID-19. Only in-frame clones appear in the TCRdb table, and some are missing; sequencing was by immunoSEQ multiplex PCR. The sample records tens of thousands of clones, about four fifths being singletons. Sample: peripheral blood. The receptors here all came from a human donor in a cohort sampled during active COVID-19.

J is TRBJ2-6 and V is TRBV5-1; 9 bases line up with TRBD1. Germline-derived CDR1 and CDR2 are SGHRS and YFSETQ. V lost 5 bases to trimming and J lost 0 bases; unmatched junction nucleotides: 12. The CDR3 spans 19 residues. This CDR3 is CASSQPAGQGYSGANVLTF. The CDR3 DNA reads TGCGCCAGCAGTCAGCCCGCGGGACAGGGATACTCTGGGGCCAACGTCCTGACTTTC.

Here the CDR3 DNA reads TGTGCCAGCAGCCAAGAAGCGGGGGGGCCAGATACGCAGTATTTT. Translating gives CASSQEAGGPDTQYF. This rearrangement joins TRBV4-2 to TRBJ2-3; TRBD2 agrees at 10 bases. The CDR3 sequence is 15 residues long. Germline lookup yields CDR1 LGHNA and CDR2 YNFKEQ. The V and J ends lost 0 bases and 4 bases, in that order; junction bases with no gene match: 1.

This clone was counted a few times. The V call is TRBV7-9, the J call TRBJ1-6, with 9 bases that match TRBD1. The V segment lost 8 bases and the J segment 8 bases; nucleotides outside the gene matches: 7. Germline loops: CDR1 SEHNR, CDR2 FQNEAQ (reference sequence). The CDR3 covers 14 residues. CDR3: CASGQDRGHSPLHF. The CDR3 nucleotides are TGTGCCAGCGGCCAGGACAGGGGACATTCACCCCTCCACTTT.

A word on this clone: Other DNA sequences within the sample encode an identical CDR3. The gene calls are TRBV7-6 and TRBJ2-5; D is uncertain. The CDR3 consists of 12 residues. V was shortened by 4 bases and J by 3 bases, with 6 bases between the two germline ends. In germline, CDR1 is SGHVS, CDR2 FNYEAQ. The DNA of the CDR3 is TGTGCCAGCAGCTCACGAGAAGAGACCCAGTACTTC. Translating gives CASSSREETQYF.

The chain links TRBV3-1 (or the pseudogene TRBV3-2) to TRBJ2-7; 9 bases align to TRBD2. This CDR3 is 16 amino acids long. The J segment lost 2 bases and the V segment lost 4 bases, leaving 9 bases of the junction unmatched. The germline V gene encodes CDR1 LGHDT and CDR2 YNNKEL (reference sequence). For the CDR3, the DNA is TGTGCCAGCAGCCTGAGGAGCGGGGGGTTCGCCTACGAGCAGTACTTC. This translates into CASSLRSGGFAYEQYF.

This clone showed up just a few times. The DNA for the CDR3 is TGCAGTGCTAGTCGTGGGGGGAGCAGCAATCAGCCCCAGCATTTT. Its protein product is CSASRGGSSNQPQHF. The rearrangement joins TRBV20-1 to TRBJ1-5; D possibly corresponds to TRBD1 (5 bases). V lost 3 bases to trimming and J lost 1 base, with 13 bases between them. The CDR3 extends over 15 amino acids. The germline V gene has CDR1 DFQATT and CDR2 SNEGSKA (reference sequence).

The chain carries TRBV5-8 and TRBJ1-2; the D is unclear. This CDR3 region has 13 residues. Trimming took 0 bases from V and 6 from J, leaving 9 bases between them. Germline lookup yields CDR1 SGHTS and CDR2 YDEGEE. This CDR3 is CASSLAGIDGYTF. The CDR3 DNA sequence: TGTGCCAGCAGCTTGGCCGGGATTGATGGCTACACCTTC.

The rearrangement uses TRBV5-1 and TRBJ2-3; weak D call: TRBD2 (5 bases). Germline loops: CDR1 SGHRS, CDR2 YFSETQ. Deletions cut 2 bases from V and 1 base from J, with 14 bases between. The CDR3 sequence is 16 residues long. In DNA, the CDR3 is TGCGCCAGCAGCTTTTTCGAGGGTGAGGGCACAGATACGCAGTATTTT. Translating it yields CASSFFEGEGTDTQYF. Using reference TRBV5-1 and TRBJ2-3 for the parts outside the CDR3, the full variable domain is KAGVTQTPRYLIKTRGQQVTLSCSPISGHRSVSWYQQTPGQGLQFLFEYFSETQRNKGNFPGRFSGRQFSNSRSEMNVSTLELGDSALYLCASSFFEGEGTDTQYFGPGTRLTVL.

This clone came up once. The chain's CDR3 is CASSIAGTVIYEQYF. In DNA, the CDR3 is TGTGCCAGCTCTATAGCCGGGACAGTCATCTACGAGCAGTACTTC. The genes are TRBV18 and TRBJ2-7, with 7 positions matching TRBD1. V shed 6 bases and J 3 bases; nucleotides not matched to a gene: 11. Germline V gene data show CDR1 as KGHSH and CDR2 as LQKENI. This CDR3 contains 15 residues. The complete variable domain, with remaining parts taken from reference TRBV18 and TRBJ2-7, reads NAGVMQNPRHLVRRRGQEARLRCSPMKGHSHVYWYRQLPEEGLKFMVYLQKENIIDESGMPKERFSAEFPKEGPSILRIQQVVRGDSAAYFCASSIAGTVIYEQYFGPGTRLTVT.

The chain combines TRBV7-9 with TRBJ1-5; no firm D call. CDR1 SEHNR and CDR2 FQNEAQ come from the germline V gene (reference sequence). This CDR3 has 13 residues. Between the trimmed V and J ends, which lost 1 base and 3 bases, there was a span of 4 bases. The chain's CDR3 is CASSLGVNQPQHF. The DNA for the CDR3 is TGTGCCAGCAGCTTAGGAGTCAATCAGCCCCAGCATTTT.

The rearrangement links TRBV7-9 to TRBJ2-5, with a tentative D call TRBD2 (5 bases). The V gene lost 1 base and the J gene lost 4 bases, with 7 bases spanning the gap. Germline CDR1 reads SEHNR; CDR2 reads FQNEAQ (reference sequence). This CDR3 is 13 amino acids long. The CDR3 region has the DNA TGTGCCAGCAGCTTAGTCCTAGCAGAGACCCAGTACTTC. Translating it yields CASSLVLAETQYF.

The genes are TRBV12-5 and TRBJ2-3; 8 bases are a match to TRBD1. The germline CDR1 and CDR2 sequences are LGHNT and FRNRAP. This CDR3 is built from 15 residues. V lost 7 bases, J lost 3 bases, and 9 bases stayed unmatched. As DNA, the CDR3 is TGTGCTAGTGCCACCGGGCAGGGGGCTACAGATACGCAGTATTTT. Its protein is CASATGQGATDTQYF.

This clone was seen a handful of times. This chain joins TRBV5-1 and TRBJ1-1; D ambiguous. Germline loops: CDR1 SGHRS, CDR2 YFSETQ. This CDR3 contains 13 residues. The V end was cut by 1 base, the J end by 3 bases, with 7 bases between. Written as DNA, the CDR3 is TGCGCCAGCAGCTTGAACGGGGACACTGAAGCTTTCTTT. Residues: CASSLNGDTEAFF. Combining the CDR3 with reference TRBV5-1 and TRBJ1-1 gives the whole variable domain KAGVTQTPRYLIKTRGQQVTLSCSPISGHRSVSWYQQTPGQGLQFLFEYFSETQRNKGNFPGRFSGRQFSNSRSEMNVSTLELGDSALYLCASSLNGDTEAFFGQGTRLTVV.

V and J are TRBV5-6 and TRBJ2-5; D may be TRBD2 (6 bases). The V and J ends lost 4 bases and 0 bases respectively, with 10 bases between them. Germline CDR1 and CDR2: SGHDT and YYEEEE. This CDR3 region has 14 residues. Here the CDR3 DNA reads TGTGCCAGCAGCCGCCGGGACTACCAAGAGACCCAGTACTTC. It encodes CASSRRDYQETQYF.

The genes are TRBV2 and TRBJ1-5, with no clear D. V lost 4 bases to trimming and J lost 2 bases, with 9 bases between them. The CDR3 loop spans 14 amino acids. Germline lookup yields CDR1 SNHLY and CDR2 FYNNEI. Written as DNA, the CDR3 is TGTGCCAGCAGTGTAGAGCGAGGCAATCAGCCCCAGCATTTT. Residues: CASSVERGNQPQHF. The full variable domain, completed using reference TRBV2 and TRBJ1-5, is EPEVTQTPSHQVTQMGQEVILRCVPISNHLYFYWYRQILGQKVEFLVSFYNNEISEKSEIFDDQFSVERPDGSNFTLKIRSTKLEDSAMYFCASSVERGNQPQHFGDGTRLSIL.

The chain carries TRBV5-8 and TRBJ1-2, with D perhaps TRBD1 (5 bases). The CDR3 is 14 residues long. Trimming shortened V by 4 bases and J by 3 bases, and 13 bases separated the two germline ends. Germline V gene sequence: CDR1 SGHTS, CDR2 YDEGEE. CDR3 sequence: CASSTPTAYYGYTF. The DNA for the CDR3 is TGTGCCAGCAGCACCCCGACAGCCTACTATGGCTACACCTTC.

The chain joins TRBV6-6 to TRBJ1-1; D perhaps matches TRBD1 (5 bases). CDR3 length: 14 amino acids. Germline V gene lookup returns CDR1 MNHNY and CDR2 SVGAGI (reference sequence). Trimming removed 6 bases at V and 4 bases at J, with 15 bases between. CDR3 amino acids: CASRTSGEPTEAFF. The CDR3 DNA sequence: TGTGCCAGCAGAACCTCGGGGGAGCCCACTGAAGCTTTCTTT.

The table lists this clone with a few counts. The chain uses TRBV5-1 and TRBJ2-7; TRBD1 is a possible D gene (5 bases). The germline gives CDR1 SGHRS, CDR2 YFSETQ. The CDR3 length is 13 residues. Trimming took 7 bases from V and 0 from J, leaving 11 bases between them. The CDR3 reads CASAEGASYEQYF. CDR3 in DNA: TGCGCCAGCGCGGAAGGGGCCTCCTACGAGCAGTACTTC.

V is TRBV24-1 and J is TRBJ2-7; a weak D match, TRBD1 (5 bases). V shed 0 bases and J shed 3 bases, with 8 bases lying between them. CDR1 KGHDR and CDR2 SFDVKD come from the germline V gene. The CDR3 sequence is 14 residues long. CDR3 DNA sequence: TGTGCCACCAGTGATTTGCAAGGGGTCTACGAGCAGTACTTC. Protein sequence: CATSDLQGVYEQYF.

This sequence joins TRBV24-1 and TRBJ2-7; a possible D gene is TRBD2 (5 bases). V was clipped by 4 bases and J by 9 bases, with 15 bases between them. The CDR3 is 13 amino acids. The germline CDR1 and CDR2 sequences are KGHDR and SFDVKD. CDR3 region: CATSDSAGGGQYF. The CDR3 coding sequence is TGTGCCACCAGTGACTCCGCAGGAGGCGGGCAGTACTTC.

The J gene is TRBJ2-3, the V gene TRBV11-1, with D uncertain. This CDR3 is built from 13 residues. V dropped 6 bases and J dropped 2 bases, with 9 bases sitting between them. Germline lookup yields CDR1 SGHAT and CDR2 FQDESV (reference sequence). CDR3 in DNA: TGTGCCAGCAGAATAGCATCCACAGATACGCAGTATTTT. Amino acids: CASRIASTDTQYF. The full variable domain, completed using reference TRBV11-1 and TRBJ2-3, is EAEVAQSPRYKITEKSQAVAFWCDPISGHATLYWYRQILGQGPELLVQFQDESVVDDSQLPKDRFSAERLKGVDSTLKIQPAELGDSAMYLCASRIASTDTQYFGPGTRLTVL.

This clone was detected a few times. The genes are TRBV7-8 and TRBJ2-3, with D possibly TRBD1 on 6 matching bases. From germline, CDR1 is SGHVS and CDR2 FQNEAQ. CDR3 length: 15 residues. V was pared by 3 bases and J by 2 bases, with 12 bases between. Here the CDR3 DNA reads TGTGCCAGCAGCTTGGCGCAGGGGAACACAGATACGCAGTATTTT. The encoded protein is CASSLAQGNTDTQYF.

The rearrangement uses TRBV2 and TRBJ2-5; 9 nucleotides match TRBD2. Germline assignment: CDR1 SNHLY and CDR2 FYNNEI. Losses at the gene ends were 5 bases for V and 3 bases for J; bases not matched to a gene: 7. This CDR3 comprises 15 residues. In DNA form, the CDR3 reads TGTGCCAGCAGTAATCTTAGCGGGGGCGAAGAGACCCAGTACTTC. Its translation: CASSNLSGGEETQYF.

The V call is TRBV14, the J call TRBJ1-1; 10 bases agree with TRBD1. The ends lost 4 bases at V and 3 bases at J; junction bases unmatched: 2. Per germline, CDR1 SGHDN and CDR2 FVKESK. This CDR3 comprises 14 residues. CDR3 nucleotide sequence: TGTGCCAGCAGCCCGACAGGGGGCTACACTGAAGCTTTCTTT. It is translated as CASSPTGGYTEAFF. The complete variable domain, with remaining parts taken from reference TRBV14 and TRBJ1-1, reads EAGVTQFPSHSVIEKGQTVTLRCDPISGHDNLYWYRRVMGKEIKFLLHFVKESKQDESGMPNNRFLAERTGGTYSTLKVQPAELEDSGVYFCASSPTGGYTEAFFGQGTRLTVV.

The V gene is TRBV6-6, the J gene TRBJ1-1, with a weak D call TRBD1 (6 bases). Germline V gene lookup returns CDR1 MNHNY and CDR2 SVGAGI (reference sequence). Deletions cut 6 bases from V and 2 bases from J, with 16 bases between. The CDR3 loop spans 15 amino acids. This CDR3 is CASSSPTGHNTEAFF. In DNA, the CDR3 is TGTGCCAGCAGCTCGCCGACAGGCCACAACACTGAAGCTTTCTTT.

The chain links TRBV5-5 to TRBJ2-7; TRBD2 might be the D (5 bases). V lost 2 bases, J lost 3 bases, and 6 bases lay in between. CDR1 is SGHKS and CDR2 is YYEKEE in the germline V gene (reference sequence). The CDR3 loop spans 12 amino acids. The CDR3 protein is CASSFEGYEQYF. In DNA form, the CDR3 reads TGTGCCAGCAGCTTCGAGGGCTACGAGCAGTACTTC. Combining the CDR3 with reference TRBV5-5 and TRBJ2-7 gives the whole variable domain DAGVTQSPTHLIKTRGQQVTLRCSPISGHKSVSWYQQVLGQGPQFIFQYYEKEERGRGNFPDRFSARQFPNYSSELNVNALLLGDSALYLCASSFEGYEQYFGPGTRLTVT.